The clone carrying this T cell receptor beta chain was detected a few times. Its antigen is still unknown. This sample is drawn from a study of cytomegalovirus exposure and HLA in healthy donors. General study findings and limits: The study designated fewer than 200 TCR beta chains cytomegalovirus-associated. Under in vitro conditions, a few CMV-associated chains were confirmed as specific for CMV antigens. Earlier analysis yielded a pattern in which most TCR beta V segments were productive about 87% or about 30% of the time. What was likely a sequencing artifact was a cluster of highly shared sequence variants.

Amplification used 60 Vbeta primers and 13 Jbeta primers. The protocol was immunoSEQ multiplex PCR, while the TCRdb copy is restricted to in-frame clones and leaves out a portion. The sample has under 200,000 clones; about 80% are singletons. The CDR3 spans 15 residues. Germline CDR1 and CDR2: SEHNR and FQNEAQ (reference sequence). Trimming removed 5 bases at V and 1 base at J, with 14 bases between. The receptor comes from a man aged 25-40 years in good health and CMV-seronegative. The chain has TRBV7-9 and TRBJ2-5; D unclear. The sequenced sample was PBMCs. As DNA, the CDR3 is TGTGCCAGCAGCCCGCGAAACGGGTTCCAAGAGACCCAGTACTTC. It encodes CASSPRNGFQETQYF.